These T cell receptor beta chains were read from a single sample in a study of T-cell memory formation after mild COVID-19. TCRdb reprocessed the 5' RACE reads with MiXCR, giving one entry per CDR3 protein. The sample consists of roughly 200,000 distinct CDR3 sequences, 15% to 20% of them appearing once. Sequencing was carried out using PBMCs or a T cell subset sorted from them (not recorded which). These receptors were taken from an adult woman who had mild COVID-19 (a few samples of this study predate the infection). Cell type and time point are not known. Both conserved end residues are part of each CDR3. The order of the fields is CDR3 protein, CDR3 DNA, V gene, D gene, clone size, J gene. The D gene is left open where the match is weak. Size values are once, few and many counts, or a class for expanded clones, and some rows have none.

CASSQEPGSTGELFF,TGCGCCAGCAGCCAAGAGCCAGGGTCCACCGGGGAGCTGTTTTTT,TRBV4-3,.,.,TRBJ2-2
CASSPEGQVAYNEQFF,TGTGCCAGCAGTCCGGAAGGTCAGGTTGCCTACAATGAGCAGTTCTTC,TRBV7-3,.,.,TRBJ2-1
CASSHNTGELFF,TGTGCCAGCAGCCACAATACCGGGGAGCTGTTTTTT,TRBV3-1,.,few,TRBJ2-2
CSARDNNQPQHF,TGCAGTGCTAGGGACAACAATCAGCCCCAGCATTTT,TRBV20-1,.,few,TRBJ1-5
CASSFDSMNTEAFF,TGCGCCAGCAGCTTCGACAGTATGAACACTGAAGCTTTCTTT,TRBV5-1,.,once,TRBJ1-1
CATSDRQESNQPQHF,TGTGCCACCAGTGATCGACAGGAGAGCAATCAGCCCCAGCATTTT,TRBV24-1,.,.,TRBJ1-5
CSAKSGRSYNEQFF,TGCAGTGCTAAGAGCGGGCGCTCCTACAATGAGCAGTTCTTC,TRBV20-1,.,few,TRBJ2-1
CSARAGTGVGYTF,TGCAGTGCTAGAGCCGGGACAGGGGTTGGCTACACCTTC,TRBV20-1,TRBD1,.,TRBJ1-2
CASSPGPTARSYEQYF,TGTGCCAGCTCACCTGGCCCGACAGCTCGCTCCTACGAGCAGTACTTC,TRBV18,.,few,TRBJ2-7
CASSAGGGNSYEQYF,TGTGCCAGCAGTGCCGGAGGGGGGAACAGCTACGAGCAGTACTTC,TRBV6-1,.,.,TRBJ2-7
CASSPLRGQGDEKLFF,TGTGCCAGCAGCCCACTTAGGGGACAGGGAGATGAAAAACTGTTTTTT,TRBV5-5,TRBD1,.,TRBJ1-4
CASSQRGVSGSPLHF,TGTGCCAGCAGCCAGAGAGGGGTCTCCGGTTCACCCCTCCACTTT,TRBV9,.,few,TRBJ1-6
CASSLVGGRYAEAFF,TGTGCCAGCAGCTTAGTTGGGGGTCGGTACGCTGAAGCTTTCTTT,TRBV11-2,.,few,TRBJ1-1
CASSHSSGSVNEQFF,TGTGCCAGCAGCCACTCTAGCGGGAGTGTCAATGAGCAGTTCTTC,TRBV12-3/TRBV12-4,TRBD2,.,TRBJ2-1
CASSYRQGRGEKLFF,TGTGCCAGCAGTTACCGACAGGGACGGGGTGAAAAACTGTTTTTT,TRBV27,TRBD1,.,TRBJ1-4
CASSQVSGRAGGTGELFF,TGTGCCAGCAGCCAAGTTAGCGGGAGGGCCGGTGGCACCGGGGAGCTGTTTTTT,TRBV3-1,TRBD2,.,TRBJ2-2
CASSPQGGLNTEAFF,TGTGCCAGCTCACCCCAGGGAGGGCTGAACACTGAAGCTTTCTTT,TRBV18,.,.,TRBJ1-1
CASSLKGYTF,TGTGCCAGCAGCCTTAAGGGCTACACCTTC,TRBV12-3/TRBV12-4,.,.,TRBJ1-2
CSANAGTSGSAYEQYF,TGCAGTGCCAATGCCGGGACTAGCGGGAGTGCATACGAGCAGTACTTC,TRBV20-1,TRBD2,.,TRBJ2-7
CASSLNAGTLNTEAFF,TGTGCCAGCAGCTTGAACGCAGGTACCCTGAACACTGAAGCTTTCTTT,TRBV5-5,.,.,TRBJ1-1
CASSRLGQGETDTQYF,TGCGCCAGCAGCCGGCTTGGACAGGGGGAGACAGATACGCAGTATTTT,TRBV4-1,TRBD1,few,TRBJ2-3
CASSLRQRLADNTDTQYF,TGTGCCAGCAGCTTGCGCCAGAGGCTAGCGGATAACACAGATACGCAGTATTTT,TRBV5-8,TRBD2,few,TRBJ2-3
CASSSGLFSNQPQHF,TGTGCCAGCAGTTCGGGTCTATTTAGCAATCAGCCCCAGCATTTT,TRBV27,.,few,TRBJ1-5
CASRGGPATYEQYF,TGCGCCAGCCGTGGTGGACCGGCGACCTACGAGCAGTACTTC,TRBV5-1,.,few,TRBJ2-7
CASSLTASNEQFF,TGTGCCAGCAGCTTGACGGCCTCCAATGAGCAGTTCTTC,TRBV5-4,.,.,TRBJ2-1
CASSLAIAGFTEAFF,TGTGCCAGCAGCTTAGCGATAGCAGGGTTCACTGAAGCTTTCTTT,TRBV7-9,.,few,TRBJ1-1
CASSSTSYEQYF,TGTGCCAGCAGTTCCACAAGCTACGAGCAGTACTTC,TRBV12-3/TRBV12-4,.,few,TRBJ2-7
CASSSGQGVSYEQYF,TGTGCCAGCAGTTCAGGACAGGGTGTCTCCTACGAGCAGTACTTC,TRBV7-9,TRBD1,few,TRBJ2-7
CASSRFGGESDGYTF,TGTGCCAGCAGTCGGTTTGGGGGCGAGTCCGATGGCTACACCTTC,TRBV5-5,.,few,TRBJ1-2
CASRQAINQPQHF,TGTGCCAGCCGACAGGCGATTAATCAGCCCCAGCATTTT,TRBV27,.,.,TRBJ1-5
CASSLGLGRPYEQYF,TGTGCCAGCAGTTTAGGTCTCGGACGACCGTACGAGCAGTACTTC,TRBV12-3/TRBV12-4,.,few,TRBJ2-7
CASSLPDPGTEAFF,TGCGCCAGCAGCCTGCCGGACCCGGGGACTGAAGCTTTCTTT,TRBV5-1,.,few,TRBJ1-1
CASSPFRVRSMVNIQYF,TGTGCCAGCAGTCCATTCAGGGTGAGGTCAATGGTCAACATTCAGTACTTC,TRBV7-8,.,.,TRBJ2-4
CAWRAGSDYGYTF,TGTGCCTGGAGGGCAGGGTCTGACTATGGCTACACCTTC,TRBV30,.,.,TRBJ1-2
CASSTGTSGRVNTQYF,TGTGCCAGCAGCACGGGGACTAGCGGGAGAGTAAATACGCAGTATTTT,TRBV9,TRBD2,few,TRBJ2-3
CSAARPAGTGGHTGELFF,TGCAGTGCCGCGAGACCAGCCGGGACAGGGGGCCATACCGGGGAGCTGTTTTTT,TRBV20-1,TRBD1,.,TRBJ2-2
CASSTGTTGEQHF,TGTGCCAGCAGCACCGGGACTACGGGGGAGCAGCACTTC,TRBV6-2/TRBV6-3,TRBD2,.,TRBJ2-7
CATSDPRGRGGEQFF,TGTGCCACCAGTGATCCCCGGGGGAGGGGCGGTGAGCAGTTCTTC,TRBV24-1,TRBD2,few,TRBJ2-1
CASSFRQGVSDTQYF,TGTGCCAGCAGTTTCAGGCAGGGAGTGTCAGATACGCAGTATTTT,TRBV12-3/TRBV12-4,.,few,TRBJ2-3
CASSTIYRQYF,TGTGCCAGCAGCACGATCTACAGGCAGTACTTC,TRBV6-2/TRBV6-3,.,few,TRBJ2-7
CASSVQGSMDTQYF,TGTGCCAGCAGTGTACAGGGATCGATGGATACGCAGTATTTT,TRBV12-3/TRBV12-4,.,few,TRBJ2-3
CASSLGGTNEKLFF,TGCGCCAGCAGCTTGGGAGGAACTAATGAAAAACTGTTTTTT,TRBV5-1,.,many,TRBJ1-4
CACTRGPYRGYTF,TGTGCCTGCACGAGGGGGCCGTATAGGGGCTACACCTTC,TRBV30,TRBD1,few,TRBJ1-2
CSARRTGSNQPQHF,TGCAGTGCTAGGCGGACAGGCAGCAATCAGCCCCAGCATTTT,TRBV20-1,TRBD1,.,TRBJ1-5
CASSQGSILGVYNEQFF,TGTGCCAGCAGCCAAGGTAGTATTTTGGGTGTTTACAATGAGCAGTTCTTC,TRBV4-2,.,.,TRBJ2-1
CASSLGIGGYSYEQYF,TGTGCCAGCAGCTTGGGTATTGGGGGGTACTCCTACGAGCAGTACTTC,TRBV5-5,.,.,TRBJ2-7
CAVSTPGGGQETQYF,TGTGCCGTATCCACCCCCGGGGGGGGCCAAGAGACCCAGTACTTC,TRBV19,TRBD2,.,TRBJ2-5
CASSGRWGVTEAFF,TGTGCCAGCAGTGGACGATGGGGGGTGACTGAAGCTTTCTTT,TRBV25-1,.,.,TRBJ1-1
CASSQDSLGSYNEQFF,TGTGCCAGCAGCCAAGATTCTTTGGGGTCCTACAATGAGCAGTTCTTC,TRBV4-2,.,.,TRBJ2-1
CAIRGTGGYGYTF,TGTGCCATCAGAGGGACAGGGGGCTATGGCTACACCTTC,TRBV10-3,TRBD1,.,TRBJ1-2